This entry describes one T cell receptor beta chain. Antigen unknown. This sample stems from a study of cytomegalovirus exposure and HLA in healthy donors. Whole-study context: Unique TCR beta sequences numbering about 100 million came from about 180 million T cells in an earlier analysis.

Study outcomes and limitations: It was taken for granted in presence/absence analyses that sequencing depth across donors was roughly uniform.

PCR used 60 Vbeta primers and 13 Jbeta primers. Method: immunoSEQ multiplex PCR; TCRdb's copy keeps in-frame clones and lacks some. The sample yields about 160,000 clones, around four fifths seen once. Germline V CDR1 and CDR2: MNHEY, SMNVEV (reference sequence). This CDR3 has 14 residues. Deletions cut 3 bases from V and 5 bases from J, with 11 bases between. All donors participated as healthy donors of bone marrow. There were likely unrecorded immune exposures, though donors were nominally healthy when sampled. V usage is TRBV27 and J usage is TRBJ1-5; the D gene is possibly TRBD1 (5 bases). Sequencing was carried out using PBMCs. This receptor was identified in a man between 18 and 35 years old in good health and CMV-seropositive. The CDR3 reads CASSFHGRDQPQHF. Written as DNA, the CDR3 is TGTGCCAGCAGTTTTCATGGCAGGGATCAGCCCCAGCATTTT.